The rows below give T cell receptor beta chains drawn from one sample of a study of cytomegalovirus exposure and HLA in healthy donors. Assay used: immunoSEQ multiplex PCR; TCRdb lists only in-frame clones, some missing. The sample yields approximately 99,000 clones, 65% to 85% seen once. The source material was PBMCs. These receptors were obtained from a man in his forties in good health and CMV-seropositive. The CDR3 runs from the conserved cysteine through the conserved F or W. Fields, in order: J gene, V gene, D gene, clone size, CDR3 DNA, CDR3 protein. D genes are given only for firm matches. The listing skips clone size in some rows; elsewhere it reads once, few, many or a size class.

>TRBJ2-7|TRBV28|TRBD2|-
TGTGCCAGCAGGTCATCTGGTCCTAGCGGGATCTATTACGAGCAGTACTTC
CASRSSGPSGIYYEQYF
>TRBJ2-7|TRBV6-4|-|few
TGTGCCAGCAGTGACTTCCCGGGACACTGGTACGAGCAGTACTTC
CASSDFPGHWYEQYF
>TRBJ2-1|TRBV15|TRBD2|-
TGTGCCACCAGCAGAGACGGGACTAGCAGCTACAATGAGCAGTTCTTC
CATSRDGTSSYNEQFF
>TRBJ2-7|TRBV2|TRBD1|once
TGTGCCAGCAGCCGACAGGGGGAGGCCTACGAGCAGTACTTC
CASSRQGEAYEQYF
>TRBJ2-7|TRBV11-3|TRBD2|-
TGTGCCAGCAGCCCTGGGTCTGGCGGGGGGACTTACGAGCAGTACTTC
CASSPGSGGGTYEQYF
>TRBJ2-3|TRBV2|TRBD2|-
TGTGCCAGCAGCGTCGGGACTAACACAGATACGCAGTATTTT
CASSVGTNTDTQYF
>TRBJ1-1|TRBV27|-|-
TGTGCCTCTTCAAGGGGGGGTTTGTACACTGAAGCTTTCTTT
CASSRGGLYTEAFF
>TRBJ2-1|TRBV10-1|-|once
TGCGCCAGCGGAGACTTGCCCTTAAATGAGCAGTTCTTC
CASGDLPLNEQFF
>TRBJ2-7|TRBV5-4|-|-
TGTGCCAGCAGCTTGGACAGTTCCCTCTGGCAGCAGTACTTC
CASSLDSSLWQQYF
>TRBJ2-1|TRBV13|TRBD1|once
TGTGCCAGCAGCCTCCTGGGACAGGGGTTTCTTTGGCAGTTCTTC
CASSLLGQGFLWQFF
>TRBJ1-3|TRBV5-4|-|few
TGTGCCAGCAGCCTACAGGGAGCTGGAAACACCATATATTTT
CASSLQGAGNTIYF
>TRBJ2-5|TRBV5-1|TRBD2|few
TGCGCCAGCAGCGCCACCTCCGGGACTAGCGGGAGCAAGACCCAGTACTTC
CASSATSGTSGSKTQYF
>TRBJ2-3|TRBV5-1|TRBD1|-
TGCGCCAGCAGCTTAGGACAGGCGGGCACAGATACGCAGTATTTT
CASSLGQAGTDTQYF
>TRBJ2-7|TRBV14|TRBD1|-
TGTGCCAGCAGCCCACTGGGACAGGGGGGCTACGAGCAGTACTTC
CASSPLGQGGYEQYF
>TRBJ2-7|TRBV5-1|TRBD2|-
TGCGCCAGCAGCTTGGAGCCTAGCGGGAGCTCCTACGAGCAGTACTTC
CASSLEPSGSSYEQYF
>TRBJ1-1|TRBV30|TRBD1|-
TGTGCCTGGGCCCGGGACAGTAACACTGAAGCTTTCTTT
CAWARDSNTEAFF
>TRBJ2-2|TRBV9|-|-
TGTGCCAGCAGCGCGGTTGACAGGCTCCCCGGGGAGCTGTTTTTT
CASSAVDRLPGELFF
>TRBJ2-1|TRBV5-8|-|-
TGTGCCAGCAGCTTGGTTGTTAGCGGAAGGCCGCTCTTC
CASSLVVSGRPLF
>TRBJ2-7|TRBV9|TRBD2|-
TGTGCCAGCAGCGTGGGTAGCGGGGGCTACGAGCAGTACTTC
CASSVGSGGYEQYF
>TRBJ1-6|TRBV11-3|-|-
TGTGCCAGCAGCTTCCAGAAAAATTCACCCCTCCACTTT
CASSFQKNSPLHF
>TRBJ1-2|TRBV5-8|-|-
TGTGCCAGCAGCGCTGGCCTGTTCACCAACTATGGCTACACCTTC
CASSAGLFTNYGYTF
>TRBJ2-1|TRBV2|-|-
TGTGCCAGCAGTGAATGGCGGGACTACAATGAGCAGTTCTTC
CASSEWRDYNEQFF
>TRBJ2-3|TRBV30|TRBD1|-
TGTGCCTGGAGTCCAGGGGGAAGGCCCCGTCGGACAGATACGCAGTATTTT
CAWSPGGRPRRTDTQYF
>TRBJ2-5|TRBV4-1|-|-
TGCGCCAGCAGCCAAGATGAGTGGGCCCGGGGGTCAGAGACCCAGTACTTC
CASSQDEWARGSETQYF
>TRBJ2-7|TRBV5-1|-|-
TGCGCCAGCCAGTTTCTCCTGGGACACTTCTACGAGCAGTACTTC
CASQFLLGHFYEQYF
>TRBJ1-1|TRBV5-1|TRBD1|-
TGCGCCAGCAGCCGGAGACAGGGGAACACTGAAGCTTTCTTT
CASSRRQGNTEAFF
>TRBJ1-5|TRBV5-1|TRBD1|once
TGCGCCAGCAGCTTAACCGGGACAGGGGCTTATCAGCCCCAGCATTTT
CASSLTGTGAYQPQHF
>TRBJ1-1|TRBV10-3|-|-
TGTGCCATCAGTGATGTCCAAGCCGACACTGAAGCTTTCTTT
CAISDVQADTEAFF
>TRBJ1-2|TRBV7-9|TRBD1|-
TGTGCCAGCAGCTTAGCAACCCGACAGGGGGCGAGAGGCTACACCTTC
CASSLATRQGARGYTF
>TRBJ1-3|TRBV7-9|-|few
TGTGCCAGTCGGGATCTCTCTGGAAACACCATATATTTT
CASRDLSGNTIYF
>TRBJ2-7|TRBV7-9|TRBD2|-
TGTGCCAGCAGCTTCGGGGGGGAGCAGTACTTC
CASSFGGEQYF
>TRBJ1-1|TRBV6-1|-|-
TGTGCCAGTGCGAGGGATAGGACTGAAGCTTTCTTT
CASARDRTEAFF
>TRBJ2-1|TRBV5-1|TRBD2|-
TGCGCCAGCAGCTCGGCAAGCGGGGGCGACTACAATGAGCAGTTCTTC
CASSSASGGDYNEQFF
>TRBJ1-4|TRBV9|-|-
TGTGCCAGCAGCGTAGGAGCGGGTGAAAAACTGTTTTTT
CASSVGAGEKLFF
>TRBJ2-2|TRBV27|-|-
TGTGCCAGCAGTTTAAGGCCAGGGGCCAACACCGGGGAGCTGTTTTTT
CASSLRPGANTGELFF
>TRBJ1-2|TRBV28|TRBD1|-
TGTGCCATCTTTACAGGGGCCGTTAACTATGGCTACACCTTC
CAIFTGAVNYGYTF
>TRBJ1-6|TRBV5-1|TRBD1|-
TGCGCCAGCAGCTTCTCGGACAGGTTTTCACCCCTCCACTTT
CASSFSDRFSPLHF
>TRBJ2-3|TRBV28|-|-
TGTGCCAGCAGTCCCGGACAGAGCACAGATACGCAGTATTTT
CASSPGQSTDTQYF
>TRBJ2-1|TRBV2|TRBD1|-
TGTGCCAGCACCCCGGACAGGGCGTCGGGCAATGAGCAGTTCTTC
CASTPDRASGNEQFF
>TRBJ1-2|TRBV28|-|-
TGTGCCAGCACCCCCGGGAGTGGCTACACCTTC
CASTPGSGYTF
>TRBJ1-2|TRBV30|-|once
TGTGCCTGGTCCCTACCCTCCCGCGGGGGCTACACCTTC
CAWSLPSRGGYTF
>TRBJ1-2|TRBV28|-|once
TGTGCCAGCAGTTTAGGACTTATAGCTAACTATGGCTACACCTTC
CASSLGLIANYGYTF
>TRBJ2-1|TRBV9|TRBD2|-
TGTGCCAGCGGAGATATGGTGACTAGCGGGGGGGCCAATGAGCAGTTCTTC
CASGDMVTSGGANEQFF
>TRBJ2-3|TRBV5-1|-|-
TGCGCCAGCAGCTTAAATGCCCCGGGGGTCTCAGATACGCAGTATTTT
CASSLNAPGVSDTQYF
>TRBJ2-3|TRBV6-6|TRBD1|-
TGTGCCAGCAGTTACAGGGCAGGGGGTTCGGATACGCAGTATTTT
CASSYRAGGSDTQYF
>TRBJ1-2|TRBV9|TRBD1|-
TGTGCCAGCAGCCACCGGGACAGGGGGCGAAGTGGCTATGGCTACACCTTC
CASSHRDRGRSGYGYTF
>TRBJ2-7|TRBV4-2|TRBD2|-
TGTGCCAGCAGCGAACGGACTAGAAGCGAGCAGTACTTC
CASSERTRSEQYF
>TRBJ1-2|TRBV18|-|-
TGTGCCAGCTCACCGAGAGGTAAAGGGGTCTCCTATGGCTACACCTTC
CASSPRGKGVSYGYTF
>TRBJ1-5|TRBV19|TRBD1|-
TGTGCCAGTAGTACAGGCCGGGACAGGGGGCTTCAGCCCCAGCATTTT
CASSTGRDRGLQPQHF